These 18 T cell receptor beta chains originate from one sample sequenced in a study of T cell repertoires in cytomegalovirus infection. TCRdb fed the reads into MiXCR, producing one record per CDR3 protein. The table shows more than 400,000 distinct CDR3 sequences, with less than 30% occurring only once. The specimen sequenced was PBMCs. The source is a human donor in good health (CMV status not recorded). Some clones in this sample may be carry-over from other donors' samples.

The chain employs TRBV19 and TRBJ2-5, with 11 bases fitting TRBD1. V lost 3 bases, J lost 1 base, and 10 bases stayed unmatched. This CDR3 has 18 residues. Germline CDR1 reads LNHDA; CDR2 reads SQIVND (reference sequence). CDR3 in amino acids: CASSIGRTGGRAQETQYF. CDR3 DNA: TGTGCCAGTAGTATCGGTAGGACAGGGGGCCGAGCCCAAGAGACCCAGTACTTC.

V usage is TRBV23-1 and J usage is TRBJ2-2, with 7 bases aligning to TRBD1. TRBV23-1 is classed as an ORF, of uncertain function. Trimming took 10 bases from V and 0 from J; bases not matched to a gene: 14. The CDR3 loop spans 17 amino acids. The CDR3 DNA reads TGCGCCACCCTCCTTGGTAAAGGGACAGCGAACACCGGGGAGCTGTTTTTT. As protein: CATLLGKGTANTGELFF.

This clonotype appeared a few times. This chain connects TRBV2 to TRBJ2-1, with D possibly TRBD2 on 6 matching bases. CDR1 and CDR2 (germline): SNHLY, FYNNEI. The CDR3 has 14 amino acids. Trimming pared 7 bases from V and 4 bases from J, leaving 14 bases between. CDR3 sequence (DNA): TGTGCCAGCAAAGTCGGCGGGAAGTACAATGAGCAGTTCTTC. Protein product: CASKVGGKYNEQFF.

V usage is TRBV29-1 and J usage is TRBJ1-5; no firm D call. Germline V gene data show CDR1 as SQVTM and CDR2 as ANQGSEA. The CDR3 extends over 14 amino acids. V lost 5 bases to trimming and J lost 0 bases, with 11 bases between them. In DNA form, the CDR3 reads TGCAGCGTTTCCTTGGCAGATAGCAATCAGCCCCAGCATTTT. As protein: CSVSLADSNQPQHF.

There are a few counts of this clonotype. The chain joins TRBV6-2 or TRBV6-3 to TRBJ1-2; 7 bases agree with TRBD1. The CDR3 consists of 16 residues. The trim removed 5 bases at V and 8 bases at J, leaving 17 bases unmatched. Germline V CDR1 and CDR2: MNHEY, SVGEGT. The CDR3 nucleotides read TGTGCCAGCAGTAGAAGTGCAAAACAGGGGATAAGAGGCTACACCTTC. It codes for CASSRSAKQGIRGYTF.

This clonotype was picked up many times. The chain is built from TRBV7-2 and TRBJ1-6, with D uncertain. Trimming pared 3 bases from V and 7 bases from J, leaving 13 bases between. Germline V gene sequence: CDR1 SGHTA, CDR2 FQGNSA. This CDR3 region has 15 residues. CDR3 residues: CASSLSSLVNSPLHF. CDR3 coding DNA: TGTGCCAGCAGCTTGTCTAGCCTTGTCAATTCACCCCTCCACTTT. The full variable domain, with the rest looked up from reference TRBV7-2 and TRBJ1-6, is GAGVSQSPSNKVTEKGKDVELRCDPISGHTALYWYRQSLGQGLEFLIYFQGNSAPDKSGLPSDRFSAERTGGSVSTLTIQRTQQEDSAVYLCASSLSSLVNSPLHFGNGTRLTVT.

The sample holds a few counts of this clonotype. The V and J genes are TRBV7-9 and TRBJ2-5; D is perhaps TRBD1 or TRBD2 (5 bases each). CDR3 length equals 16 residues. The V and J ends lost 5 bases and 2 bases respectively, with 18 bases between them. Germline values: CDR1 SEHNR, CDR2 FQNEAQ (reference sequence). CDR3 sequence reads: CASSLSFGAEQETQYF. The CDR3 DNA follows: TGTGCCAGCAGCCTAAGTTTCGGGGCAGAACAAGAGACCCAGTACTTC.

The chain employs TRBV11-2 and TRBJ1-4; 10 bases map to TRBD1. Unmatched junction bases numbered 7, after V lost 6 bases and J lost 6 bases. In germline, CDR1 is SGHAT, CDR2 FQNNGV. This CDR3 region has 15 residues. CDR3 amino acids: CASRLWGQGYEKLFF. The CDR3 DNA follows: TGTGCCAGCAGACTTTGGGGACAGGGGTATGAAAAACTGTTTTTT.

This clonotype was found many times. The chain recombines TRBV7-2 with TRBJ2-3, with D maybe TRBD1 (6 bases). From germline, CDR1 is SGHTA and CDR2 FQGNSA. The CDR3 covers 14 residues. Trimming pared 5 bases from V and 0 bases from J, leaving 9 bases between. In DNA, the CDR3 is TGTGCCAGCAGCCCAACAGGGAGCACAGATACGCAGTATTTT. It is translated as CASSPTGSTDTQYF. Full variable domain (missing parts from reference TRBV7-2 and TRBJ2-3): GAGVSQSPSNKVTEKGKDVELRCDPISGHTALYWYRQSLGQGLEFLIYFQGNSAPDKSGLPSDRFSAERTGGSVSTLTIQRTQQEDSAVYLCASSPTGSTDTQYFGPGTRLTVL.

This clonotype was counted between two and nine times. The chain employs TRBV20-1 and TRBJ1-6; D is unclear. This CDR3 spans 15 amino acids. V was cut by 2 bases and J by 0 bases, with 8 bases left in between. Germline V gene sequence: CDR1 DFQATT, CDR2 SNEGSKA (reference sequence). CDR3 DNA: TGCAGTGCTAGAACCTCGAGCTCCTATAATTCACCCCTCCACTTT. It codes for CSARTSSSYNSPLHF.

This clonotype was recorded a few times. The CDR3 sequence: CASSSRTGNEKLFF. CDR3 in DNA: TGTGCCAGCAGCTCAAGGACAGGGAATGAAAAACTGTTTTTT. This sequence joins TRBV7-2 and TRBJ1-4; TRBD1 matches 8 bases. The CDR3 spans 14 residues. V was pared by 4 bases and J by 5 bases, with 3 bases of the junction left unmatched. Germline lookup yields CDR1 SGHTA and CDR2 FQGNSA. The entire variable domain, with the rest obtained from reference TRBV7-2 and TRBJ1-4, is as follows: GAGVSQSPSNKVTEKGKDVELRCDPISGHTALYWYRQSLGQGLEFLIYFQGNSAPDKSGLPSDRFSAERTGGSVSTLTIQRTQQEDSAVYLCASSSRTGNEKLFFGSGTQLSVL.

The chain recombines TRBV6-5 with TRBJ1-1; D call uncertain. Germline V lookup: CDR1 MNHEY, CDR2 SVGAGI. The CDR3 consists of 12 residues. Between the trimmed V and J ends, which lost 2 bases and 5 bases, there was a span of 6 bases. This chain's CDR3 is CASSYGETEAFF. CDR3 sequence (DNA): TGTGCCAGCAGTTACGGCGAAACTGAAGCTTTCTTT.

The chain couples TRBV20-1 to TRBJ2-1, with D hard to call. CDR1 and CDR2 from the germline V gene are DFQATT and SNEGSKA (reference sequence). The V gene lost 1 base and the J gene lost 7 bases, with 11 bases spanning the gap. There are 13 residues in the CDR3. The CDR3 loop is CSARVRASNEQFF. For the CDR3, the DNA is TGCAGTGCTAGAGTGCGAGCCTCTAATGAGCAGTTCTTC.

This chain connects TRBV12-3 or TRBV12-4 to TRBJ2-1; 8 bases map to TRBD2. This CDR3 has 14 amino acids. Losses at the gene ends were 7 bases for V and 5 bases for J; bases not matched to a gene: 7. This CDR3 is CASTSRAGDNEQFF. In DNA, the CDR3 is TGTGCCAGCACCTCAAGAGCGGGGGACAATGAGCAGTTCTTC.

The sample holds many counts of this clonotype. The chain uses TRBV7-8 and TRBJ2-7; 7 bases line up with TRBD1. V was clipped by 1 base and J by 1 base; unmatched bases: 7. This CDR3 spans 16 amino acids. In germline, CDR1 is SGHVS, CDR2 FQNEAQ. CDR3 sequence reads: CASSLGLPGGSYEQYF. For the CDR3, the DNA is TGTGCCAGCAGCTTAGGTTTGCCAGGGGGATCCTACGAGCAGTACTTC.

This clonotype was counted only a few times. CDR3 sequence (DNA): TGTGCCAGCAGTTCCCTGGACAGGAGCACAGATACGCAGTATTTT. This gives the protein CASSSLDRSTDTQYF. The chain carries TRBV6-2 or TRBV6-3 and TRBJ2-3; 7 bases line up with TRBD1. Per the germline V gene, CDR1 is MNHEY and CDR2 is SVGEGT. J gave up 0 bases and V 4 bases, and 4 bases lay outside the gene matches. The CDR3 has 15 amino acids.

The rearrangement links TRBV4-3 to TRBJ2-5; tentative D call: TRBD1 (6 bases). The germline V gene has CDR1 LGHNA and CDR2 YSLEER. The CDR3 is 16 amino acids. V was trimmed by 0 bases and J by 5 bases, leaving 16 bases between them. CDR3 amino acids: CASSQEGSGASETQYF. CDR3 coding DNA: TGCGCCAGCAGCCAAGAAGGGTCAGGGGCCAGTGAGACCCAGTACTTC.

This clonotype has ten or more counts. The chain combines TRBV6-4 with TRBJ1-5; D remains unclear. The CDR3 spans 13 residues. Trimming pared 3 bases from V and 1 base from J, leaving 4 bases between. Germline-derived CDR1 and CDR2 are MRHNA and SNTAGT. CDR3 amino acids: CASSEGSNQPQHF. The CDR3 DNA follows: TGTGCCAGCAGTGAAGGGAGCAATCAGCCCCAGCATTTT.